What follows is one T cell receptor (beta chain) and its context. These data originate in a study of cytomegalovirus exposure and HLA in healthy donors. The trim removed 5 bases at V and 4 bases at J, leaving 2 bases unmatched. CDR1 is SEHNR and CDR2 is FQNEAQ in the germline V gene (reference sequence). The CDR3 has 15 amino acids. Repertoires were generated with immunoSEQ multiplex PCR, while TCRdb's copy carries only in-frame clones and drops some. The data contain a few hundred thousand clones, about 90% of them singletons. V gene TRBV7-9 combines with J gene TRBJ2-3; 14 bases map to TRBD2. This receptor was identified in a man younger than 35 in good health and CMV-seropositive. The specimen was PBMCs. CDR3 nucleotides: TGTGCCAGCAGCCCGGGACTAGCGGGAGCAGATACGCAGTATTTT. This codes for CASSPGLAGADTQYF.